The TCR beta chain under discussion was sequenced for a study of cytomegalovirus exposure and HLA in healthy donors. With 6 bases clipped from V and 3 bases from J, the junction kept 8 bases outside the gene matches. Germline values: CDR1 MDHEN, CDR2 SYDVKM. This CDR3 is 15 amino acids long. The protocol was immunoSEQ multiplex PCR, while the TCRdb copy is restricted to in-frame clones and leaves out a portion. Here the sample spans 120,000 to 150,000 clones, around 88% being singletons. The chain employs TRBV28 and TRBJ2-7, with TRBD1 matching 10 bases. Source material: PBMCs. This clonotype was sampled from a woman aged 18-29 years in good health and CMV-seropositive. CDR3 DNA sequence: TGTGCCAGCAGCGACCGGGACAGGGGTTACTACGAGCAGTACTTC. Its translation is CASSDRDRGYYEQYF.